This T cell receptor (beta chain) was recovered during a study of cytomegalovirus exposure and HLA in healthy donors. The CDR3 loop spans 19 amino acids. The germline gives CDR1 MDHEN, CDR2 SYDVKM. V lost 4 bases to trimming and J lost 3 bases, with 27 bases between them. TCRdb's copy holds only in-frame clones and misses some; the assay was immunoSEQ multiplex PCR. This table has tens of thousands of clones, about 92% appearing once. Sequencing was performed on PBMCs. This chain uses TRBV28 with TRBJ1-2; D gene uncertain. This clonotype was obtained from a young woman in good health and CMV-seropositive. CDR3 sequence reads: CASSSTTAYNREPYYGYTF. CDR3 nucleotide sequence: TGTGCCAGCAGTTCGACGACGGCCTATAACCGGGAACCTTACTATGGCTACACCTTC.